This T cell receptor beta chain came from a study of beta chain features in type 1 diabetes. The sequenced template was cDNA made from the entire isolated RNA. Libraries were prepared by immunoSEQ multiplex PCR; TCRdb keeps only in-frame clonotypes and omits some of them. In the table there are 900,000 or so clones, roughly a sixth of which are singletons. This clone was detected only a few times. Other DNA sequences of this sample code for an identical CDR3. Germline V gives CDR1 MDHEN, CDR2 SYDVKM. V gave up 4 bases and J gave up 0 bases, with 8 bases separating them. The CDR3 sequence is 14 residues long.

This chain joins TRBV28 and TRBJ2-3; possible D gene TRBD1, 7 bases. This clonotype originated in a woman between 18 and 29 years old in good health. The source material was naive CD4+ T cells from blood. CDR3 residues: CASSSGGSTDTQYF. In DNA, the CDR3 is TGTGCCAGCAGTTCAGGGGGGAGCACAGATACGCAGTATTTT.